The rows below give T cell receptor beta chains drawn from one sample of a study of T-cell memory formation after mild COVID-19. TCRdb analysed the 5' RACE reads with MiXCR anew, one entry per CDR3 protein. The table shows tens of thousands of distinct CDR3 sequences, with roughly 13% occurring only once. Sequencing used PBMCs or a T cell subset sorted from them (not recorded which). Receptor source: a young man who had mild COVID-19 (a few samples of this study predate the infection). Cell type and time point are not known. The CDR3 runs from the conserved cysteine through the conserved F or W. Fields, in order: V gene, D gene, J gene, clone size, CDR3 DNA, CDR3 protein. D genes are given only for firm matches. A clone size is listed for some rows: how often the clone was seen (once, few, many), or a class if it is expanded.

v_call: TRBV7-2; d_call: TRBD1; j_call: TRBJ2-6; clone_size: few; cdr3_nt: TGTGCCAGCAGCTTAGTGTCAGGGGGCCTTTCGGGGGCCAACGTCCTGACTTTC; cdr3_aa: CASSLVSGGLSGANVLTF
v_call: TRBV20-1; d_call: -; j_call: TRBJ1-2; clone_size: -; cdr3_nt: TGCAGTAAAAAGGGGGGAATTGGCTACACCTTC; cdr3_aa: CSKKGGIGYTF
v_call: TRBV4-1; d_call: -; j_call: TRBJ1-1; clone_size: -; cdr3_nt: TGCGCCAGCAGCCACGGTGTAAGTGAAGCTTTCTTT; cdr3_aa: CASSHGVSEAFF
v_call: TRBV4-2; d_call: -; j_call: TRBJ1-5; clone_size: few; cdr3_nt: TGTGCCAGCAGCCAAGAGCCCAGTCCCAATCAGCCCCAGCATTTT; cdr3_aa: CASSQEPSPNQPQHF
v_call: TRBV15; d_call: -; j_call: TRBJ2-1; clone_size: few; cdr3_nt: TGTGCCACCAGCCCTACCACTGCAGGGGGGAATGAGCAGTTCTTC; cdr3_aa: CATSPTTAGGNEQFF
v_call: TRBV29-1; d_call: -; j_call: TRBJ2-3; clone_size: many; cdr3_nt: TGCAGCGCCCCCCGGGTTCAGGGGAGAACAGATACGCAGTATTTT; cdr3_aa: CSAPRVQGRTDTQYF
v_call: TRBV20-1; d_call: -; j_call: TRBJ1-4; clone_size: few; cdr3_nt: TGCAGTGCCAGAGGGAGGGGTCGGGAAAAACTGTTTTTT; cdr3_aa: CSARGRGREKLFF
v_call: TRBV14; d_call: -; j_call: TRBJ1-2; clone_size: few; cdr3_nt: TGTGCCAGCAGCCAAGCCGGCGGTTCCTATGGCTACACCTTC; cdr3_aa: CASSQAGGSYGYTF
v_call: TRBV20-1; d_call: -; j_call: TRBJ2-2; clone_size: many; cdr3_nt: TGCAGTGCTAGAGATTTGACAGGACCTAATTCTCCACCCGGGGAGCTGTTTTTT; cdr3_aa: CSARDLTGPNSPPGELFF
v_call: TRBV7-9; d_call: TRBD1; j_call: TRBJ2-4; clone_size: -; cdr3_nt: TGTGCCAGCAGCCCTTCCCTCCCCATGGACAGGGGCTTTATGGCCAAAAACATTCAGTACTTC; cdr3_aa: CASSPSLPMDRGFMAKNIQYF